This paragraph covers one T cell receptor (beta chain) sequence. Its specificity is unknown. The source of the sample is a study of graft-versus-host responses after intestinal transplantation. Turning to the study itself: The study gave all recipients anti-thymocyte globulin induction, then tacrolimus and steroids for approximately 3 years.

This CDR3 region has 13 residues. Germline V gene lookup returns CDR1 LNHDA and CDR2 SQIVND (reference sequence). The germline V and J ends were trimmed by 3 bases and 0 bases, with 3 bases remaining between them. Produced via immunoSEQ multiplex PCR; TCRdb's table is partial and in-frame only. Of about 88,000 clones listed, over 85% were seen once; the top ten hold 0.3% to 0.35%. The material sequenced was unstimulated CD4+ T cells sorted from spleen or lymph node cells, taken before intestinal transplant. The receptor's source is a human donor who received an intestinal transplant. This chain uses TRBV19 with TRBJ2-4, with no clear D. The CDR3: CASSMLAKNIQYF. CDR3 coding DNA: TGTGCCAGTAGTATGCTAGCCAAAAACATTCAGTACTTC.